A selection of T cell receptor beta chains follows, all from one sample in a study of blood T cell repertoires in COVID-19. Data came from immunoSEQ multiplex PCR; TCRdb stores just in-frame clones and leaves some out. The sample carries 35,000 to 40,000 clones, 87% recorded once. The source material was peripheral blood. These receptors all come from a human donor in a cohort sampled during active COVID-19. Each CDR3 is given with its conserved first and last residue. Fields, in order: clone size, V gene, D gene, J gene, CDR3 protein, CDR3 DNA. A D gene is named only where the DNA matches it firmly. Some rows mark clone size as missing; the rest say once, few, many or name a class of expanded clone.

size: .; V: TRBV7-3; D: .; J: TRBJ1-5; CDR3: CASSLNAGEPQHF; DNA: TGTGCCAGCAGCTTAAACGCGGGGGAGCCCCAGCATTTT
size: .; V: TRBV18; D: TRBD2; J: TRBJ2-3; CDR3: CASSPRLAGVSDTQYF; DNA: TGTGCCAGCTCACCAAGGCTAGCGGGAGTTTCAGATACGCAGTATTTT
size: .; V: TRBV5-1; D: .; J: TRBJ2-7; CDR3: CASSLSQGYEQYF; DNA: TGCGCCAGCAGCTTGAGCCAGGGCTACGAGCAGTACTTC
size: once; V: TRBV5-1; D: TRBD2; J: TRBJ2-3; CDR3: CASSSLGGGAIDTQYF; DNA: TGCGCCAGCAGCTCTCTGGGCGGGGGGGCGATAGATACGCAGTATTTT
size: .; V: TRBV28; D: .; J: TRBJ2-5; CDR3: CASSLGAGARGETQYF; DNA: TGTGCCAGCAGTTTGGGCGCGGGGGCCCGTGGGGAGACCCAGTACTTC
size: .; V: TRBV15; D: TRBD1; J: TRBJ2-2; CDR3: CATSREAGGGYGGELFF; DNA: TGTGCCACCAGCAGAGAGGCAGGGGGCGGGTACGGCGGGGAGCTGTTTTTT
size: few; V: TRBV28; D: TRBD2; J: TRBJ2-1; CDR3: CASSLPTGRTGNEQFF; DNA: TGTGCCAGCAGTTTACCCACCGGGAGGACGGGAAATGAGCAGTTCTTC
size: .; V: TRBV7-7; D: .; J: TRBJ2-2; CDR3: CASSSRTAANTGELFF; DNA: TGTGCCAGCAGCTCCCGGACAGCTGCGAACACCGGGGAGCTGTTTTTT
size: .; V: TRBV6-4; D: TRBD2; J: TRBJ2-1; CDR3: CASSDSAGEYNEQFF; DNA: TGTGCCAGCAGTGACTCAGCGGGGGAATACAATGAGCAGTTCTTC
size: .; V: TRBV11-3; D: TRBD1; J: TRBJ1-2; CDR3: CASSLRDRGYGYTF; DNA: TGTGCCAGCTCCCTCCGGGACAGGGGATATGGCTACACCTTC
size: few; V: TRBV11-3; D: TRBD1; J: TRBJ2-3; CDR3: CASSPGVQGSYTQYF; DNA: TGTGCCAGCAGCCCAGGGGTACAGGGGTCTTATACGCAGTATTTT
size: .; V: TRBV20-1; D: .; J: TRBJ1-1; CDR3: CSATRKTEAFF; DNA: TGCAGTGCGACCAGGAAGACTGAAGCTTTCTTT
size: .; V: TRBV28; D: .; J: TRBJ2-7; CDR3: CASSLQFSYEQYF; DNA: TGTGCCAGCAGCCTACAGTTCTCCTACGAGCAGTACTTC
size: once; V: TRBV7-2; D: TRBD2; J: TRBJ2-1; CDR3: CASSSRTSSQPSDEQFF; DNA: TGTGCCAGCAGCTCCCGGACTAGCTCCCAGCCTTCGGATGAGCAGTTCTTC
size: .; V: TRBV10-3; D: .; J: TRBJ2-7; CDR3: CAISEDRTYEQYF; DNA: TGTGCCATCAGTGAGGACAGAACCTACGAGCAGTACTTC
size: few; V: TRBV6-5; D: TRBD1; J: TRBJ1-2; CDR3: CASSYSGQGLNYGYTF; DNA: TGTGCCAGCAGTTACTCGGGACAGGGCCTTAACTATGGCTACACCTTC
size: .; V: TRBV7-9; D: .; J: TRBJ2-7; CDR3: CASSSFRGLGEQYF; DNA: TGTGCCAGCAGCTCCTTTAGGGGTTTGGGGGAGCAGTACTTC
size: .; V: TRBV7-9; D: TRBD1; J: TRBJ1-1; CDR3: CASSHSLGGPTEAFF; DNA: TGTGCCAGCAGCCACTCATTAGGGGGCCCCACTGAAGCTTTCTTT
size: .; V: TRBV13; D: .; J: TRBJ1-2; CDR3: CASSLGRGGGYTF; DNA: TGTGCCAGCAGCTTAGGAAGGGGTGGGGGCTACACCTTC
size: .; V: TRBV5-4; D: TRBD1; J: TRBJ1-1; CDR3: CASSQRDRATEAFF; DNA: TGTGCCAGCAGCCAACGGGACAGGGCCACTGAAGCTTTCTTT
size: .; V: TRBV28; D: .; J: TRBJ2-1; CDR3: CASRALQARWLF; DNA: TGTGCCAGCAGGGCGTTACAGGCCCGGTGGCTCTTC
size: .; V: TRBV6-5; D: .; J: TRBJ2-3; CDR3: CASRPSLASADTQYF; DNA: TGTGCCAGCAGACCCTCCCTAGCGTCGGCAGATACGCAGTATTTT
size: .; V: TRBV5-5; D: TRBD1; J: TRBJ1-2; CDR3: CASSPLGQGAYGYTF; DNA: TGTGCCAGCAGCCCGCTGGGACAGGGGGCCTATGGCTACACCTTC
size: .; V: TRBV4-2; D: TRBD2; J: TRBJ2-5; CDR3: CASSQEMLGTSGRQETQYF; DNA: TGTGCCAGCAGCCAAGAAATGTTGGGGACTAGCGGGAGACAGGAGACCCAGTACTTC
size: few; V: TRBV10-2; D: .; J: TRBJ2-1; CDR3: CASSGTIQNEQFF; DNA: TGCGCCAGCAGTGGAACGATCCAGAATGAGCAGTTCTTC
size: .; V: TRBV19; D: TRBD2; J: TRBJ2-2; CDR3: CASTVGGFYANTGELFF; DNA: TGTGCCAGTACCGTCGGGGGGTTCTACGCGAACACCGGGGAGCTGTTTTTT
size: .; V: TRBV19; D: .; J: TRBJ1-4; CDR3: CASSISMRGMEEKLFF; DNA: TGTGCCAGTAGTATCTCGATGCGGGGTATGGAGGAAAAACTGTTTTTT
size: .; V: TRBV6-5; D: .; J: TRBJ2-7; CDR3: CASSRNTRDFAKQYF; DNA: TGTGCCAGCAGTCGCAATACTCGGGACTTTGCTAAGCAGTACTTC
size: .; V: TRBV4-3; D: TRBD2; J: TRBJ2-1; CDR3: CASSQASGWGLFF; DNA: TGCGCCAGCAGCCAGGCTAGCGGGTGGGGGTTGTTCTTC
size: .; V: TRBV11-2; D: .; J: TRBJ1-2; CDR3: CASSGYGEANYGYTF; DNA: TGTGCCAGCAGCGGCTATGGTGAGGCCAACTATGGCTACACCTTC
size: once; V: TRBV18; D: TRBD1; J: TRBJ1-1; CDR3: CASSLKTGVTEAFF; DNA: TGTGCCAGCTCACTTAAGACAGGGGTCACTGAAGCTTTCTTT
size: .; V: TRBV10-3; D: TRBD1; J: TRBJ2-1; CDR3: CAISESTGGEQFF; DNA: TGTGCCATCAGTGAGTCGACAGGGGGTGAGCAGTTCTTC
size: .; V: TRBV4-2; D: TRBD1; J: TRBJ1-5; CDR3: CASSQGGQGYSNQPQHF; DNA: TGTGCCAGCAGCCAAGGGGGACAGGGATATAGCAATCAGCCCCAGCATTTT
size: .; V: TRBV2; D: TRBD1; J: TRBJ1-5; CDR3: CASSVSGTGVQPQHF; DNA: TGTGCCAGCAGTGTTAGTGGGACAGGGGTTCAGCCCCAGCATTTT
size: .; V: TRBV5-1; D: TRBD1; J: TRBJ1-2; CDR3: CASSPDRGLRGYTF; DNA: TGCGCCAGCAGCCCCGACAGGGGGCTGCGGGGCTACACCTTC
size: .; V: TRBV6-2/TRBV6-3; D: TRBD2; J: TRBJ2-3; CDR3: CASSSGVAGGTDTQYF; DNA: TGTGCCAGCAGCTCCGGGGTAGCGGGGGGCACAGATACGCAGTATTTT
size: .; V: TRBV18; D: .; J: TRBJ2-3; CDR3: CASSPTSGDTQYF; DNA: TGTGCCAGCTCGCCCACCTCGGGAGATACGCAGTATTTT
size: few; V: TRBV4-2; D: TRBD2; J: TRBJ2-1; CDR3: CASSQVLGDPGTSVFF; DNA: TGTGCCAGCAGCCAAGTGTTGGGTGATCCCGGGACTAGCGTTTTCTTC
size: .; V: TRBV6-5; D: .; J: TRBJ2-7; CDR3: CASSRGGYEQYF; DNA: TGTGCCAGCAGCCGAGGAGGATACGAGCAGTACTTC
size: .; V: TRBV10-3; D: TRBD1; J: TRBJ1-1; CDR3: CAISETGGQGTEAFF; DNA: TGTGCCATCAGTGAGACAGGGGGCCAGGGCACTGAAGCTTTCTTT
size: once; V: TRBV27; D: TRBD2; J: TRBJ2-5; CDR3: CASSTTSGGDQETQYF; DNA: TGTGCCAGCAGTACGACTAGCGGGGGGGACCAAGAGACCCAGTACTTC
size: few; V: TRBV28; D: TRBD1; J: TRBJ1-2; CDR3: CASSLSGQGGYGYTF; DNA: TGTGCCAGCAGTTTGTCAGGACAGGGGGGATACGGCTACACCTTC
size: .; V: TRBV3-1/TRBV3-2; D: .; J: TRBJ1-5; CDR3: CASSQGLGGSQPQHF; DNA: TGTGCCAGCAGCCAAGGTCTAGGGGGAAGTCAGCCCCAGCATTTT
size: .; V: TRBV18; D: TRBD1; J: TRBJ1-5; CDR3: CASSPGQGQPQHF; DNA: TGTGCCAGCTCACCGGGACAGGGACAGCCCCAGCATTTT
size: .; V: TRBV5-6; D: TRBD2; J: TRBJ2-7; CDR3: CASSSLGLAGGPLSYEQYF; DNA: TGTGCCAGCAGCTCCTTGGGACTAGCGGGAGGGCCCCTATCCTACGAGCAGTACTTC
size: few; V: TRBV3-1/TRBV3-2; D: TRBD2; J: TRBJ2-7; CDR3: CASSHGTSGTYEQYF; DNA: TGTGCCAGCAGCCACGGGACTAGCGGTACCTACGAGCAGTACTTC
size: few; V: TRBV4-2; D: .; J: TRBJ1-2; CDR3: CASSPAVKGRAYTF; DNA: TGTGCCAGCAGCCCGGCCGTAAAAGGGCGGGCCTACACCTTC
size: .; V: TRBV2; D: TRBD2; J: TRBJ2-3; CDR3: CASSEQLAGITDTQYF; DNA: TGTGCCAGCAGTGAACAACTAGCGGGGATCACAGATACGCAGTATTTT
size: .; V: TRBV9; D: .; J: TRBJ1-2; CDR3: CASSVTAHYGYTF; DNA: TGTGCCAGCAGCGTTACAGCTCACTATGGCTACACCTTC
size: .; V: TRBV21-1; D: .; J: TRBJ1-1; CDR3: CASSPRQGAGTEAFF; DNA: TGTGCCAGCAGCCCGCGACAGGGGGCAGGGACTGAAGCTTTCTTT